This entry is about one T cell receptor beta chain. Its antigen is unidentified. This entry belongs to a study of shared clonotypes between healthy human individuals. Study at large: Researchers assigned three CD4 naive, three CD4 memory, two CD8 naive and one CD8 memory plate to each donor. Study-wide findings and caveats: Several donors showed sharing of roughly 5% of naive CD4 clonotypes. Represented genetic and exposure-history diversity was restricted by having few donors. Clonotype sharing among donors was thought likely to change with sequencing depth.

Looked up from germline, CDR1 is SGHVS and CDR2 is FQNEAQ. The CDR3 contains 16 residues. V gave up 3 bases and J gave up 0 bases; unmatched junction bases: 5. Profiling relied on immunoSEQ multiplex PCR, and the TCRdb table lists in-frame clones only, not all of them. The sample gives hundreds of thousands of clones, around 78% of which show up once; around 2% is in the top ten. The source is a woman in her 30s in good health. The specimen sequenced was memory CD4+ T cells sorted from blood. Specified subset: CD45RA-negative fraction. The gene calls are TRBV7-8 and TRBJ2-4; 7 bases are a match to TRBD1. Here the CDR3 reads CASSFTGALAKNIQYF. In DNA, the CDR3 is TGTGCCAGCAGCTTTACAGGGGCCCTAGCCAAAAACATTCAGTACTTC.